The 21 T cell receptor beta chains in this list originate from one sample, sequenced in a study of T cells in Graves' hyperthyroidism and ophthalmopathy (dated by TCRdb to the late 2010s). Receptors were amplified or captured by multiplex PCR. Instrument used: Illumina HiSeq 2000. Amplification of TCR beta CDR3 regions was carried out from RNA transcripts. The TCR CDR3 was subjected to a first round of RT-PCR using the HTBI primer set and the Qiagen OneStep RT-PCR kit. The public reads were reanalyzed by TCRdb: fastp trimming at Q25, MiXCR alignment, in-frame beta chains only. Each CDR3 protein gets just one entry, which takes the most common genes and DNA from the rows behind it. A total of 150,000 or so distinct CDR3 sequences appear in this sample, around 20% of them only once. The ten largest clones represent over 60% of the sample. Sequenced material: blood. Receptor source: a woman in her forties or fifties with Graves' hyperthyroidism that later progressed to Graves' ophthalmopathy.

This clonotype was counted many times. This chain joins TRBV28 and TRBJ2-3; D may be TRBD2 (6 bases). Germline V CDR1 and CDR2: MDHEN, SYDVKM. The CDR3 extends over 12 amino acids. V was trimmed by 5 bases and J by 8 bases, leaving 11 bases between them. CDR3 nucleotides: TGTGCCAGCAGTCAACTGGGGGGTACGCAGTATTTT. Amino acids: CASSQLGGTQYF.

Ten or more counts support this clonotype. This chain connects TRBV20-1 to TRBJ2-7; D may be TRBD1 or TRBD2 (5 bases each). The CDR3 totals 13 residues. The germline V gene has CDR1 DFQATT and CDR2 SNEGSKA (reference sequence). The ends were cut back, 6 bases at V and 1 base at J, with 13 bases in the middle. The CDR3 DNA sequence: TGCAGTGCAAACAGGAGAGGGTCCTACGAGCAGTACTTC. Encoded protein: CSANRRGSYEQYF.

The chain is built from TRBV2 and TRBJ2-3; TRBD2 matches at 13 bases. Trimming at V came to 1 base and at J to 1 base, leaving 2 bases not matched to a gene. The CDR3 is 17 amino acids. Per germline, CDR1 SNHLY and CDR2 FYNNEI. The DNA for the CDR3 is TGTGCCAGCAGTGAAGTAGGACTAGCGGGAGGCACAGATACGCAGTATTTT. It is translated as CASSEVGLAGGTDTQYF.

This clonotype has a count of ten or more. The V and J genes are TRBV20-1 and TRBJ1-3, with D perhaps matching TRBD1 (5 bases). V gave up 3 bases and J gave up 0 bases, with 12 bases separating them. The CDR3 spans 15 residues. Germline values: CDR1 DFQATT, CDR2 SNEGSKA (reference sequence). For the CDR3, the DNA is TGCAGTGCTAGCCGTACAGGTGTCTCTGGAAACACCATATATTTT. Residues: CSASRTGVSGNTIYF.

There are a few counts of this clonotype. The junction departs from germline at one end; a sequencing error may be responsible. The V call is TRBV7-7, the J call TRBJ2-5; D tentatively reads TRBD1 or TRBD2 (5 bases each). The CDR3 spans 13 residues. CDR1 is SSHAT and CDR2 is FNYEAQ in the germline V gene (reference sequence). CDR3 protein: CASSLARDGYQYF. For the CDR3, the DNA is TGTGCTAGCAGCTTAGCACGGGACGGCTATCAGTACTTC.

V and J are TRBV6-1 and TRBJ2-5; 8 bases are a match to TRBD1. CDR1 is MNHNS, CDR2 SASEGT, per germline. The CDR3 length is 18 residues. V shed 2 bases, J shed 7 bases, and the junction held 18 bases outside the gene matches. CDR3 sequence (DNA): TGTGCCAGCAGTGAAATGGACAGGGCTGGTTTAGGGGTAGGGACCCAGTACTTC. Protein product: CASSEMDRAGLGVGTQYF.

In its sample, this clonotype was seen a few times. The chain combines TRBV7-6 with TRBJ2-3; the D call may be TRBD1 or TRBD2 (6 bases each). The ends were cut back, 4 bases at V and 0 bases at J, with 14 bases in the middle. This CDR3 region has 16 residues. Germline loops: CDR1 SGHVS, CDR2 FNYEAQ. CDR3 nucleotides: TGTGCCAGCAGCTCTAGACCGGGGGCTAGCACAGATACGCAGTATTTT. Translating gives CASSSRPGASTDTQYF. Full variable domain (rest looked up from reference TRBV7-6 and TRBJ2-3): GAGVSQSPRYKVTKRGQDVALRCDPISGHVSLYWYRQALGQGPEFLTYFNYEAQQDKSGLPNDRFSAERPEGSISTLTIQRTEQRDSAMYRCASSSRPGASTDTQYFGPGTRLTVL.

This clonotype has ten or more counts. The rearrangement joins TRBV20-1 to TRBJ2-1; 16 nucleotides agree with TRBD2. This CDR3 spans 18 amino acids. The V gene's germline CDR1 is DFQATT and CDR2 SNEGSKA (reference sequence). The junction had 14 bases not matched to a gene; V was cut back by 6 bases and J by 6 bases. For the CDR3, the DNA is TGCAGTGCGTCGTCTGGCGGGACTAGCGGGAGGGCCCTCAATGAGCAGTTCTTC. This sequence encodes CSASSGGTSGRALNEQFF.

At least ten counts were recorded for this clonotype. This rearrangement joins TRBV20-1 to TRBJ2-7; maybe TRBD1 (6 bases). Germline-derived CDR1 and CDR2 are DFQATT and SNEGSKA (reference sequence). V lost 0 bases to trimming and J lost 6 bases, with 18 bases between them. CDR3 length equals 15 residues. The CDR3 sequence is CSARDQKQGFGEQYF. The CDR3 DNA reads as TGCAGTGCTAGAGATCAAAAACAGGGATTCGGCGAGCAGTACTTC.

V usage is TRBV6-5 and J usage is TRBJ1-5, with 7 bases aligning to TRBD1. Germline values: CDR1 MNHEY, CDR2 SVGAGI. The CDR3 is 15 residues long. After removal of 4 bases from V and 3 bases from J, the junction contained 6 bases not matched to a gene. The CDR3 DNA reads as TGTGCCAGCAGTTCGGACAGGACCCTCAATCAGCCCCAGCATTTT. Translation: CASSSDRTLNQPQHF.

This clonotype was seen at least ten times. This sequence joins TRBV18 and TRBJ1-2; tentative D call: TRBD1 (5 bases). V lost 3 bases and J lost 4, with 9 bases in between. The CDR3 contains 13 residues. Germline V gene sequence: CDR1 KGHSH, CDR2 LQKENI. The CDR3 reads CASSPTESYGYTF. The CDR3 DNA follows: TGTGCCAGCTCACCGACAGAAAGCTATGGCTACACCTTC.

This clonotype was picked up a small number of times. The chain joins TRBV20-1 to TRBJ2-7; TRBD2 is a possible D gene (6 bases). The germline gives CDR1 DFQATT, CDR2 SNEGSKA (reference sequence). This CDR3 region has 12 residues. Trimming took off 4 bases at V and 3 bases at J, with 10 bases between the two ends. This CDR3 is CSATYSGYEQYF. CDR3 in DNA: TGCAGTGCTACCTATAGCGGCTACGAGCAGTACTTC.

The table lists this clonotype with many counts. The gene calls are TRBV4-2 and TRBJ2-3, with D unresolved. Germline CDR1 is LGHNA and CDR2 is YNFKEQ. Trimming took 0 bases from V and 1 from J, leaving 11 bases between them. The CDR3 contains 16 residues. The CDR3 region has the DNA TGTGCCAGCAGCCAAGATTGGGCGACCCGCACAGATACGCAGTATTTT. It specifies CASSQDWATRTDTQYF.

The chain carries TRBV20-1 and TRBJ2-1, with TRBD1 identical over 12 bases. CDR3 size: 15 residues. CDR1 is DFQATT and CDR2 is SNEGSKA in the germline V gene (reference sequence). V shed 3 bases, J shed 5 bases, and the junction held 5 bases outside the gene matches. DNA for the CDR3: TGCAGTGCTAGTGGGACAGGGGGCGCGAACAATGAGCAGTTCTTC. The encoded protein is CSASGTGGANNEQFF.

This clonotype was seen at least ten times. The chain is built from TRBV20-1 and TRBJ2-3; 8 bases fit TRBD1. V lost 6 bases and J lost 5; bases outside the gene matches: 13. The CDR3 is 15 residues long. CDR1 is DFQATT, CDR2 SNEGSKA, per germline (reference sequence). As DNA, the CDR3 is TGCAGTGCGAGGGGGGTCGCAGGGGGCGTAGATACGCAGTATTTT. Protein: CSARGVAGGVDTQYF.

Many counts were recorded for this clonotype. The chain is built from TRBV6-1 and TRBJ2-7; the match to TRBD1 covers 9 bases. The germline V gene has CDR1 MNHNS and CDR2 SASEGT. Trimming took 6 bases from V and 8 from J; bases not matched to a gene: 8. The CDR3 totals 13 residues. The CDR3 region has the DNA TGTGCCAGCAGACCGGGACAGGGACTTCAGCAGTACTTC. Protein product: CASRPGQGLQQYF.

This clonotype was observed at least ten times. V usage is TRBV28 and J usage is TRBJ1-2; tentatively, D is TRBD1 (6 bases). The length of the CDR3 is 14 residues. The V gene's germline CDR1 is MDHEN and CDR2 SYDVKM. Trimming took off 3 bases at V and 8 bases at J, with 16 bases between the two ends. The CDR3 nucleotides are TGTGCCAGCAGTTTCGCAAGACAGGTCTCCGGCTACACCTTC. This gives the protein CASSFARQVSGYTF.

The V gene is TRBV7-2, the J gene TRBJ2-6, with D unresolved. The germline gives CDR1 SGHTA, CDR2 FQGNSA. This CDR3 comprises 15 residues. Between the trimmed V and J ends, which lost 3 bases and 0 bases, there was a span of 6 bases. The CDR3 bases are TGTGCCAGCAGCTTTAGGTCCTCTGGGGCCAACGTCCTGACTTTC. Protein: CASSFRSSGANVLTF.

The rearrangement uses TRBV3-1 and TRBJ1-6, with TRBD1 matching over 9 bases. With 3 bases clipped from V and 7 bases from J, the junction kept 4 bases outside the gene matches. The CDR3 has 15 residues. The germline V gene has CDR1 LGHDT and CDR2 YNNKEL (reference sequence). CDR3 loop: CASSHPDRGNSPLHF. The CDR3 DNA sequence: TGTGCCAGCAGCCACCCCGACAGGGGGAATTCACCCCTCCACTTT.

This clonotype was observed a handful of times. V gene TRBV20-1 combines with J gene TRBJ2-5; no firm D call. V lost 3 bases to trimming and J lost 5 bases, with 10 bases between them. The germline V gene encodes CDR1 DFQATT and CDR2 SNEGSKA (reference sequence). CDR3 length: 12 amino acids. The CDR3 sequence is CSAREPRETQYF. For the CDR3, the DNA is TGCAGTGCTAGGGAGCCGCGGGAGACCCAGTACTTC.

At least ten counts were recorded for this clonotype. The V gene is TRBV20-1, the J gene TRBJ2-1; 7 bases align to TRBD1. Unmatched junction bases numbered 4, after V lost 6 bases and J lost 8 bases. The CDR3 runs 11 residues. CDR1 and CDR2 (germline): DFQATT, SNEGSKA (reference sequence). Here the CDR3 reads CSAPRGHEQFF. CDR3 bases: TGCAGTGCACCTAGGGGGCATGAGCAGTTCTTC.